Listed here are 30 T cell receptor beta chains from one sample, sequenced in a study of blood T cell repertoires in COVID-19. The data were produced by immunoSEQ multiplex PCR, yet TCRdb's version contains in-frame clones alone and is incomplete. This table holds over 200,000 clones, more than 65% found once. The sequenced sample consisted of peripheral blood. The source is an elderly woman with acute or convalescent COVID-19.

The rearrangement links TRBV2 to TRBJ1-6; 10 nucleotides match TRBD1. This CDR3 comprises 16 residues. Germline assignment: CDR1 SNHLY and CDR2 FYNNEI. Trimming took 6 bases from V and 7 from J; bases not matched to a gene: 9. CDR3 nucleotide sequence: TGTGCCAGCAGCGGGGACAGGGGAATATCCAATTCACCCCTCCACTTT. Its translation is CASSGDRGISNSPLHF.

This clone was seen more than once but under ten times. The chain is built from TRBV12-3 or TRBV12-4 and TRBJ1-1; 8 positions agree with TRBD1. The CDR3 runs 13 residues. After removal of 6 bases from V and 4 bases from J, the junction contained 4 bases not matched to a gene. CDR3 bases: TGTGCCAGCAGCTTCACAGGGGGCACTGAAGCTTTCTTT. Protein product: CASSFTGGTEAFF.

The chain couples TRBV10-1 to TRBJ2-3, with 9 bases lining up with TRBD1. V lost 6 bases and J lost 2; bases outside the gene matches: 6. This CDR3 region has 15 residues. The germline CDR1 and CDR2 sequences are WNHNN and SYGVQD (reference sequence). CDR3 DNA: TGCGCCAGCAGCAGGGACAGGGATACCACAGATACGCAGTATTTT. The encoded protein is CASSRDRDTTDTQYF.

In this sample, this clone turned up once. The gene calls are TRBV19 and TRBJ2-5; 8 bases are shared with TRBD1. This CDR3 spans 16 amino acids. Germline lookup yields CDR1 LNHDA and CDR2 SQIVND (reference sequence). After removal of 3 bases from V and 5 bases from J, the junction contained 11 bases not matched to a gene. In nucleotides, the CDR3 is TGTGCCAGTAGTATGAGGCGTCAGGGGGCCGGTGAGACCCAGTACTTC. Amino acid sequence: CASSMRRQGAGETQYF. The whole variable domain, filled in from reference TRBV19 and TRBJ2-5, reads DGGITQSPKYLFRKEGQNVTLSCEQNLNHDAMYWYRQDPGQGLRLIYYSQIVNDFQKGDIAEGYSVSREKKESFPLTVTSAQKNPTAFYLCASSMRRQGAGETQYFGPGTRLLVL.

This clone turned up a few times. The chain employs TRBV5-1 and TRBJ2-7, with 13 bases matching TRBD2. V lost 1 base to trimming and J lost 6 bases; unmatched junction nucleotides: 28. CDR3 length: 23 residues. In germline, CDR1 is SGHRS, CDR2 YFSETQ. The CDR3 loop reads CASSLREARFIGTSGKFKVEQYF. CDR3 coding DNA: TGCGCCAGCAGCTTGCGAGAGGCGAGATTCATAGGGACTAGCGGGAAGTTTAAGGTCGAGCAGTACTTC.

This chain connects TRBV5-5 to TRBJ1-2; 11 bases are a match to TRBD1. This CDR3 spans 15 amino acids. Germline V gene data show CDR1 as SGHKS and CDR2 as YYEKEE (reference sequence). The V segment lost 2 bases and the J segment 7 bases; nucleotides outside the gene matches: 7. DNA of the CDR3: TGTGCCAGCAGCTTACCCCGGGACAGGGGGGGTGGCTACACCTTC. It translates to CASSLPRDRGGGYTF.

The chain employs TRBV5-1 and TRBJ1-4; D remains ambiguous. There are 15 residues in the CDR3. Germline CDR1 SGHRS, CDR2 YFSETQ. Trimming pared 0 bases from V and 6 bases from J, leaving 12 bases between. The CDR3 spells CASSLGGSPDEKLFF. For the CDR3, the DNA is TGCGCCAGCAGCTTGGGCGGTTCCCCGGATGAAAAACTGTTTTTT.

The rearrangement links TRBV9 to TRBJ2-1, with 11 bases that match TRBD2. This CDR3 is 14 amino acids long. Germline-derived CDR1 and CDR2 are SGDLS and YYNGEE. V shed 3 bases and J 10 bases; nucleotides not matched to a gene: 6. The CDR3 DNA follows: TGTGCCAGCAGCGCTGGGACTAGCGGATGGGAGCAGTTCTTC. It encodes CASSAGTSGWEQFF.

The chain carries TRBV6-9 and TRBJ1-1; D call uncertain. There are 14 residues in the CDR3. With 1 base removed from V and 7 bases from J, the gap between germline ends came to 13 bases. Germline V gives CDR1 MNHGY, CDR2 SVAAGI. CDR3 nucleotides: TGTGCCAGCAGTTATTATGTCAGTGGCAGTGAAGCTTTCTTT. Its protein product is CASSYYVSGSEAFF.

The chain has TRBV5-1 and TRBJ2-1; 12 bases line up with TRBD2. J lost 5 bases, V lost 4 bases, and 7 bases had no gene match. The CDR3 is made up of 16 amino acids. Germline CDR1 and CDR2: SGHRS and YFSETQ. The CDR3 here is CASSEGLAGSDNEQFF. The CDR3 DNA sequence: TGCGCCAGCAGCGAAGGACTAGCGGGAAGCGACAATGAGCAGTTCTTC.

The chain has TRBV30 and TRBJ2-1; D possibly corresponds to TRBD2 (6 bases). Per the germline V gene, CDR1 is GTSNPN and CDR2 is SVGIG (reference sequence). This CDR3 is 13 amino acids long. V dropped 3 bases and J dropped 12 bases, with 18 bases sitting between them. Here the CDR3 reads CAWSPGELGGQFF. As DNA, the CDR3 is TGTGCCTGGAGCCCCGGGGAATTGGGAGGGCAGTTCTTC.

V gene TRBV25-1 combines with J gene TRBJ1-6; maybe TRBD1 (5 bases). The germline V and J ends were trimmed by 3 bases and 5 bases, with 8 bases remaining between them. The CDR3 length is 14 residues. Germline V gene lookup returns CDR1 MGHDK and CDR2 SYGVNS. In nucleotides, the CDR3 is TGTGCCAGCAGTGATTGGGGGGATAATTCACCCCTCCACTTT. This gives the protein CASSDWGDNSPLHF.

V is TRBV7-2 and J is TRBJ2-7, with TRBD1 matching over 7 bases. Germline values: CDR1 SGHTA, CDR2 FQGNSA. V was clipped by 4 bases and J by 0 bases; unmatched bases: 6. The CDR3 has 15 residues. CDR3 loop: CASSSRTGPSYEQYF. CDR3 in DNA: TGTGCCAGCAGCTCGCGGACAGGCCCCTCCTACGAGCAGTACTTC.

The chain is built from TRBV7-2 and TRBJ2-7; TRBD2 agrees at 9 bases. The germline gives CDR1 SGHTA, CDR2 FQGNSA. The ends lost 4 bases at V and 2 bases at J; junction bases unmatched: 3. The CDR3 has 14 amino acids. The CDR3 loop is CASSSSGRTYEQYF. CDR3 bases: TGTGCCAGCAGCTCCAGCGGGAGGACCTACGAGCAGTACTTC.

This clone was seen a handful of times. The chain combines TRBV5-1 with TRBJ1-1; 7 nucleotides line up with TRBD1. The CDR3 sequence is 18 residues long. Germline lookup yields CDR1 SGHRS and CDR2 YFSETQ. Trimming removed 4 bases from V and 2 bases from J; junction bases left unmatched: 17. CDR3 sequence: CASSLLLRRQGVNTEAFF. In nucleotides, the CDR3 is TGCGCCAGCAGCCTGTTACTTAGGCGACAGGGAGTAAACACTGAAGCTTTCTTT.

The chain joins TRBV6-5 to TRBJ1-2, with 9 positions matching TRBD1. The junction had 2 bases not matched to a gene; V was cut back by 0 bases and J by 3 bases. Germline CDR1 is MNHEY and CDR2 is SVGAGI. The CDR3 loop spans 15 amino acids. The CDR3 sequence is CASSYSGQGHYGYTF. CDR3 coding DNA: TGTGCCAGCAGTTACTCGGGACAGGGACACTATGGCTACACCTTC.

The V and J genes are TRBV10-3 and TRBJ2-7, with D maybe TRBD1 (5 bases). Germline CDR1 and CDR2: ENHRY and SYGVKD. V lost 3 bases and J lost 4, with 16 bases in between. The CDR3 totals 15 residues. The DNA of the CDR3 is TGTGCCATCAGTGACCCTGGTTTCAGGGCGTACGAGCAGTACTTC. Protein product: CAISDPGFRAYEQYF.

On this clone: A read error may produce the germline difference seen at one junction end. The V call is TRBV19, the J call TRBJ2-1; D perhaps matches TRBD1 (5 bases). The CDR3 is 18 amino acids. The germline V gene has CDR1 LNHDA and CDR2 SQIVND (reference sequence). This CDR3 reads CASSILYSIQGSYHEQFF. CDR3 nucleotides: TGTGCCAGTAGTATTCTATATAGTATCCAGGGATCCTACCATGAGCAGTTCTTC.

CDR3 protein: CASSIEEGAATEAFF. CDR3 DNA: TGTGCCAGTAGTATAGAGGAGGGGGCAGCGACTGAAGCTTTCTTT. The gene calls are TRBV19 and TRBJ1-1, with 7 bases lining up with TRBD1. The germline V gene encodes CDR1 LNHDA and CDR2 SQIVND (reference sequence). Losses at the gene ends were 0 bases for V and 5 bases for J; bases not matched to a gene: 6. This CDR3 is built from 15 residues.

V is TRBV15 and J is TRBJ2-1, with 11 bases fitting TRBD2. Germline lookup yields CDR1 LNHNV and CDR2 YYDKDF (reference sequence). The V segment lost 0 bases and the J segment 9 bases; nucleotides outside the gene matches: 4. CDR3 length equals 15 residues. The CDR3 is CATSRDRLAGGEQFF. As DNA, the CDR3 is TGTGCCACCAGCAGAGATCGCCTAGCGGGGGGTGAGCAGTTCTTC.

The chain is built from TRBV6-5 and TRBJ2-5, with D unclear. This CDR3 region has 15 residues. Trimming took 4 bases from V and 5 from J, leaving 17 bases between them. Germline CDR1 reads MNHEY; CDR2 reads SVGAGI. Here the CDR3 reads CASSSPGSPKETQYF. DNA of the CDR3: TGTGCCAGCAGTTCTCCCGGTTCTCCCAAGGAGACCCAGTACTTC.

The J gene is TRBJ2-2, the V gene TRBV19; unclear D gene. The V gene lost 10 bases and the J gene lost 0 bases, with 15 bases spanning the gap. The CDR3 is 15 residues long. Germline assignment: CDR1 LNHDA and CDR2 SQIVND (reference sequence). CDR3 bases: TGTGCCACTTGGGCTGCGTTCGCGAACACCGGGGAGCTGTTTTTT. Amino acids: CATWAAFANTGELFF.

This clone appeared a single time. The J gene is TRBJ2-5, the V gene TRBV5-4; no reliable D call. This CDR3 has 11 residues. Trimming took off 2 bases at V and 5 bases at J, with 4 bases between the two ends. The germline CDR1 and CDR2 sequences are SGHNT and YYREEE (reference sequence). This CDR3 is CASSLEETQYF. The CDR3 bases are TGTGCCAGCAGCTTAGAGGAGACCCAGTACTTC.

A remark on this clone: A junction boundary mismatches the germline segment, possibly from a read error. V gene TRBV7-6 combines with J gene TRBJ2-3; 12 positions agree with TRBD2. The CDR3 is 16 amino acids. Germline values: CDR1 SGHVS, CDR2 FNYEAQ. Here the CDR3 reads CASSLVQLAGGDAQYF. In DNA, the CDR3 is TGTGCCAGCAGCTTAGTCCAACTAGCGGGGGGAGATGCGCAGTATTTT.

As DNA, the CDR3 is TGTGCCAGCAGCACCATGACAGGGGTTGGGACCGGGGAGCTGTTTTTT. Residues: CASSTMTGVGTGELFF. The V gene is TRBV11-2, the J gene TRBJ2-2; 8 bases are a match to TRBD1. V dropped 5 bases and J dropped 5; count of bases not matched to a gene: 10. Germline V gene data show CDR1 as SGHAT and CDR2 as FQNNGV. CDR3 size: 16 residues.

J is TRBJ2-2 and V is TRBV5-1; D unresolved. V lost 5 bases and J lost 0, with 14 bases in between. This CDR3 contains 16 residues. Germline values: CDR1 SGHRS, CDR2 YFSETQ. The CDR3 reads CASSRWAPPNTGELFF. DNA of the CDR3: TGCGCCAGCAGTCGCTGGGCTCCACCGAACACCGGGGAGCTGTTTTTT.

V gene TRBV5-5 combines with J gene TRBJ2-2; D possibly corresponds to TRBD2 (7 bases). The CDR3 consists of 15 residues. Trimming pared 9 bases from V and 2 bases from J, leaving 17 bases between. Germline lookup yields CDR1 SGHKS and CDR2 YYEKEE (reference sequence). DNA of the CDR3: TGTGCCACCGGGGTGCGGGGGCCAAACACCGGGGAGCTGTTTTTT. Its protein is CATGVRGPNTGELFF.

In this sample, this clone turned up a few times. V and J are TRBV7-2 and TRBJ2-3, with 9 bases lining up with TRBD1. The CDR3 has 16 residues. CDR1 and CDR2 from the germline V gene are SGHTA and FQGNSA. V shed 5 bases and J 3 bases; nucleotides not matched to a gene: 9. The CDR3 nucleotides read TGTGCCAGCAGCCTCAGACAGGGGGAGGGTACAGATACGCAGTATTTT. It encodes CASSLRQGEGTDTQYF.

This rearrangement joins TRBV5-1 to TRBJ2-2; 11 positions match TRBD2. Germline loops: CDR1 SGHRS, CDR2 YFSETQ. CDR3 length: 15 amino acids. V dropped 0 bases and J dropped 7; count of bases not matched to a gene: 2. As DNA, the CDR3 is TGCGCCAGCAGCTTGGACACTAGCGGGAGCGGGGAGCTGTTTTTT. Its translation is CASSLDTSGSGELFF.

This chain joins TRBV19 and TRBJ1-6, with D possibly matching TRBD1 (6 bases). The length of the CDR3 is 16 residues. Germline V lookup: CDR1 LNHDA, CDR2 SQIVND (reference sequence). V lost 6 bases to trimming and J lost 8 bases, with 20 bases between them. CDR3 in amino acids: CASRRFGGLGDSPLHF. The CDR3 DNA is TGTGCCAGTAGGAGGTTCGGGGGGCTCGGGGATTCACCCCTCCACTTT.